The 18 T cell receptor beta chains reported below all come from one sample, sequenced in a study of CD8+ T cells in alopecia areata. Using CD4, CD8alpha, NKG2D, NKG2ACE and other markers, pooled cutaneous lymph node cells were sorted. Extraction and reverse transcription of RNA yielded cDNA as the sequencing template. Measured with immunoSEQ multiplex PCR; TCRdb has only the in-frame clones, and not every one. The sample includes 200,000 to 300,000 clones, none of them occurring once. The sample was CD4+ T cells sorted from a lymph node. Receptors were obtained from a C3H/HeJ mouse with alopecia areata. The strain bears MHC haplotype H2-k.

The sample holds many counts of this clone. Germline and genes here are mouse. The CDR3 extends 4 residues past the end of the read, so its final part is completed from the germline J gene. This same CDR3 is encoded by further DNA sequences in the sample. The chain has TRBV19 and TRBJ2-1; TRBD1 matches 7 bases. This CDR3 is built from 14 residues. The trim removed 5 bases at V and 1 base at J, leaving 3 bases unmatched. CDR1 FNHDT and CDR2 SITEND come from the germline V gene (reference sequence). The covered CDR3 bases are TGTGCCAGCAGCCCGGGACAGAACTATGCT. Protein: CASSPGQNYA. The whole CDR3 region reads CASSPGQNYAEQFF. Based on the CDR3 plus reference TRBV19 and TRBJ2-1, the full variable domain is GGIITQTPKFLIGQEGQKLTLKCQQNFNHDTMYWYRQDSGKGLRLIYYSITENDLQKGDLSEGYDASREKKSSFSLTVTSAQKNEMAVFLCASSPGQNYAEQFFGPGTRLTVL.

Comment on this clone: These gene names are mouse names. The CDR3 end falls 4 residues outside the read, so it is completed with the germline J gene. The gene calls are TRBV13-3 and TRBJ2-1; 8 nucleotides line up with TRBD1. The CDR3 spans 15 residues. Germline CDR1 is NNHDY and CDR2 is SYVADS. The V and J ends lost 0 bases and 3 bases, in that order; junction bases with no gene match: 2. CDR3 DNA, as far as it was read: TGTGCCAGCAGTGATGGGACAGGGTTCTATGCT. Its translation is CASSDGTGFYA. From start to end, the CDR3 is CASSDGTGFYAEQFF.

As regards this clone: Germline and genes here are mouse. The CDR3 spells CASSEGDRGDTQYF. The DNA read from the CDR3 is TGTGCCAGCAGTGAGGGGGACAGGGGAGAC. J is TRBJ2-5 and V is TRBV13-3, with TRBD1 matching 10 bases. Coverage ceases 4 residues before the CDR3 finishes, and the germline J gene fills in the end. In germline, CDR1 is NNHDY, CDR2 SYVADS. This CDR3 is built from 14 residues.

This clone appeared a few times. The genes are named according to mouse. The read ends 4 residues before the CDR3 terminus; that terminus is restored from the germline J gene. This sample includes further DNA sequences coding for the same CDR3. V gene TRBV13-2 combines with J gene TRBJ2-3; no clear D. The CDR3 loop spans 14 amino acids. Between the trimmed V and J ends, which lost 0 bases and 1 base, there was a span of 6 bases. Germline loops: CDR1 NNHNN, CDR2 SYGAGS (reference sequence). The CDR3 bases that were read are TGTGCCAGCGGTGATGTGAGGGGTGCAGAA. This sequence encodes CASGDVRGAE. The whole CDR3 protein is CASGDVRGAETLYF.

A few counts support this clone. Gene labels here are mouse ones. The observed sequence ends 4 residues before the CDR3 terminus, with the missing tail filled in from the germline J gene. The chain uses TRBV13-2 and TRBJ2-5, with TRBD1 matching over 8 bases. Germline CDR1 is NNHNN and CDR2 is SYGAGS (reference sequence). The CDR3 totals 12 residues. The CDR3 reads CASGGQEDTQYF. Partial CDR3 DNA: TGTGCCAGCGGGGGACAGGAAGAC.

About this clone: Germline and genes: mouse. The CDR3 end falls 4 residues outside the read, so it is completed with the germline J gene. The chain employs TRBV5 and TRBJ1-1; 9 bases map to TRBD1. CDR1 and CDR2 (germline): LGHNA, YNLKQL (reference sequence). V dropped 4 bases and J dropped 1; count of bases not matched to a gene: 7. This CDR3 region has 16 residues. The covered CDR3 bases are TGTGCCAGCAGCCTAGCCGGGACAGGGCAAAACACA. Translated, it gives CASSLAGTGQNT. The whole CDR3 protein reads CASSLAGTGQNTEVFF.

A note on this clone: Genes and germline are mouse. The read stops 4 residues short of the end of the CDR3; the missing end is completed from the germline J gene. The chain links TRBV13-3 to TRBJ1-1, with 7 bases lining up with TRBD1. CDR1 is NNHDY, CDR2 SYVADS, per germline. The CDR3 spans 14 residues. Trimming at V came to 1 base and at J to 3 bases, leaving 3 bases not matched to a gene. CDR3 amino acids: CASSDNRGHTEVFF. CDR3 DNA (partial): TGTGCCAGCAGTGATAACAGGGGACACACA.

A word on this clone: A much larger clone sits a single nucleotide away, making a read error possible. The germline and genes are mouse ones. Read sequence stops 4 residues before the CDR3 end, and the germline J gene provides the missing end. The chain uses TRBV19 and TRBJ2-1; 7 bases are shared with TRBD1. The CDR3 consists of 13 residues. J was trimmed by 1 base and V by 6 bases; bases with no gene match: 1. Germline loops: CDR1 FNHDT, CDR2 SITEND (reference sequence). CDR3 DNA, as far as it was read: TGTGCCAGCAAACAGGGGAACTATGCT. Translation: CASKQGNYA. The whole CDR3 is CASKQGNYAEQFF.

This clone showed up many times. Genes and germline are mouse. The DNA ends 4 residues before the CDR3 does, and the rest of the CDR3 is filled in from the germline J gene. The V gene is TRBV17, the J gene TRBJ2-2; 8 bases align to TRBD1. V shed 0 bases and J 5 bases; nucleotides not matched to a gene: 5. From germline, CDR1 is MNHDT and CDR2 YYDKIL. This CDR3 is 16 amino acids long. The DNA read from the CDR3 is TGTGCTAGCAGTAGAGATCAGGGGGCTGGGACCGGG. Translated, it gives CASSRDQGAGTG. The whole CDR3 sequence is CASSRDQGAGTGQLYF.

This clone came up a few times. Mouse germline and gene names are used. The read ends 4 residues early relative to the CDR3; the germline J gene fills the gap. The chain recombines TRBV19 with TRBJ2-3, with D maybe TRBD2 (6 bases). This CDR3 spans 13 amino acids. Looked up from germline, CDR1 is FNHDT and CDR2 is SITEND (reference sequence). With 8 bases removed from V and 4 bases from J, the gap between germline ends came to 14 bases. The covered CDR3 bases are TGTGCCAGGCGGGCTGGGGAGTCAGAA. This codes for CARRAGESE. The CDR3, in full, reads CARRAGESETLYF.

This clone has a handful of counts. Gene names are mouse gene names. Read coverage stops 4 residues before the CDR3 terminus; the germline J gene supplies the remainder. The genes are TRBV14 and TRBJ2-4, with D perhaps matching TRBD2 (6 bases). With 1 base removed from V and 0 bases from J, the gap between germline ends came to 9 bases. CDR3 size: 15 residues. The V gene's germline CDR1 is SGHDT and CDR2 FRDEAV. This chain's CDR3 is CASSFLGTSQNTLYF. The CDR3 bases that were read are TGTGCCAGCAGTTTCCTGGGGACTAGTCAAAAC.

This clone was picked up a small number of times. Gene names denote mouse genes. The CDR3 extends 4 residues past the end of the read, so its final part is completed from the germline J gene. J is TRBJ2-1 and V is TRBV13-1; D is unresolved. The germline CDR1 and CDR2 sequences are NSHNY and SYGAGN. The CDR3 is 12 residues long. Trimming cost V 5 bases and J 1 base, with 4 bases left between them. The CDR3 DNA, read in part, is TGTGCCAGCAGACAGAACTATGCT. This codes for CASRQNYA. Given in full, the CDR3 is CASRQNYAEQFF.

This clone was picked up a small number of times. Here the gene names and germline are mouse. The read halts 4 residues ahead of the CDR3 end, with the missing end drawn from the germline J gene. The rearrangement uses TRBV31 and TRBJ2-2, with 11 bases aligning to TRBD1. Germline assignment: CDR1 GKSSPN and CDR2 SITVG. The CDR3 contains 15 residues. Unmatched junction bases numbered 4, after V lost 1 base and J lost 6 bases. CDR3: CAWSPRTGGSGQLYF. The sequenced CDR3 bases are TGTGCCTGGAGTCCTCGGACAGGGGGCTCCGGG.

As to this clone: Genes and germline are mouse. Sequencing ends 4 residues short of the CDR3 end; the germline J gene provides the rest. Additional DNA sequences in this sample encode the identical CDR3. This rearrangement joins TRBV13-1 to TRBJ2-1; D might be TRBD1 (6 bases). The CDR3 length is 13 residues. The germline gives CDR1 NSHNY, CDR2 SYGAGN. With 3 bases removed from V and 5 bases from J, the gap between germline ends came to 9 bases. CDR3 residues: CASSAGQNAEQFF. Incomplete CDR3 DNA: TGTGCCAGCAGTGCGGGACAAAATGCT.

This clone was detected only a few times. The genes are named according to mouse. The CDR3 end falls 4 residues outside the read, so it is completed with the germline J gene. Additional DNA sequences in this sample encode the identical CDR3. V gene TRBV19 combines with J gene TRBJ2-7, with TRBD1 identical over 9 bases. The CDR3 loop spans 12 amino acids. Looked up from germline, CDR1 is FNHDT and CDR2 is SITEND (reference sequence). Trimming cost V 6 bases and J 3 bases; bases outside gene matches: 1. The DNA read from the CDR3 is TGTGCCAGCACGGGACAGGGCTAT. The encoded protein is CASTGQGY. The CDR3 in its entirety is CASTGQGYEQYF.

Worth noting for this clone: The gene symbols are mouse symbols. The read is 4 residues too short to cover the CDR3 end, so that end is filled in from the germline J gene. The genes are TRBV13-1 and TRBJ2-2, with TRBD2 as a possible D gene (7 bases). Germline V gene sequence: CDR1 NSHNY, CDR2 SYGAGN. CDR3 length: 16 residues. V shed 3 bases and J shed 2 bases, with 14 bases lying between them. The CDR3 sequence: CASSGGRGANTGQLYF. Incomplete CDR3 DNA: TGTGCCAGCAGTGGGGGGCGGGGGGCCAACACCGGG.

Of note for this clone: The gene names here belong to mouse. The read is 4 residues too short to cover the CDR3 end, so that end is filled in from the germline J gene. V is TRBV19 and J is TRBJ2-3, with 8 nucleotides matching TRBD2. From germline, CDR1 is FNHDT and CDR2 SITEND (reference sequence). J gave up 0 bases and V 2 bases, and 5 bases lay outside the gene matches. The CDR3 runs to 16 residues. CDR3 loop: CASSMGGALSAETLYF. CDR3 bases read: TGTGCCAGCAGTATGGGGGGGGCGCTGAGTGCAGAA. Based on the CDR3 plus reference TRBV19 and TRBJ2-3, the full variable domain is GGIITQTPKFLIGQEGQKLTLKCQQNFNHDTMYWYRQDSGKGLRLIYYSITENDLQKGDLSEGYDASREKKSSFSLTVTSAQKNEMAVFLCASSMGGALSAETLYFGSGTRLTVL.

Details on this clone: Mouse gene names apply. CDR3 in amino acids: CASSDQGASDYTF. The part of the CDR3 DNA that was read is TGTGCCAGCAGTGACCAGGGGGCCTCC. The chain employs TRBV13-3 and TRBJ1-2, with TRBD1 identical over 8 bases. The read terminates 4 residues before the CDR3 end, so the remaining end is supplied by the germline J gene. CDR1 NNHDY and CDR2 SYVADS come from the germline V gene. The junction had 1 base not matched to a gene; V was cut back by 2 bases and J by 4 bases. The CDR3 spans 13 residues.